A selection of T cell receptor beta chains follows, all from one sample in a study of blood T cell repertoires in COVID-19. TCRdb keeps only in-frame clones here, not all; method: immunoSEQ multiplex PCR. This sample carries 250,000 or so clones, 70% to 90% of them seen once, and the ten largest clones take under 4%. Sequencing used peripheral blood. The receptor set was obtained from a man aged 18 to 29 with active or convalescent COVID-19. Both conserved end residues are part of each CDR3. D genes are given only for firm matches. Size values are once, few and many counts, or a class for expanded clones, and some rows have none.

once,.,TRBJ1-1,TRBV6-2/TRBV6-3,CASSPSGIREAFF,TGTGCCAGCAGTCCGTCGGGTATACGGGAAGCTTTCTTT
.,TRBD2,TRBJ2-1,TRBV7-2,CASSSRPGLARIYEQFF,TGTGCCAGCAGCAGCCGCCCTGGACTAGCTCGTATCTATGAGCAGTTCTTC
.,TRBD2,TRBJ2-1,TRBV19,CASRGVAGGNEQFF,TGTGCCAGTAGGGGAGTAGCGGGGGGGAATGAGCAGTTCTTC
.,.,TRBJ1-3,TRBV12-5,CASGLVGLGGDTIYF,TGTGCTAGTGGTTTGGTTGGGTTGGGGGGAGACACCATATATTTT
.,.,TRBJ1-3,TRBV6-5,CASSYSWGAGNTIYF,TGTGCCAGCAGTTACTCCTGGGGGGCTGGAAACACCATATATTTT
.,TRBD1,TRBJ2-7,TRBV3-1/TRBV3-2,CASSQTDRGEQYF,TGTGCCAGCAGCCAAACCGACAGGGGCGAGCAGTACTTC
.,.,TRBJ2-1,TRBV29-1,CSGGTGNEQFF,TGCAGCGGGGGGACGGGCAATGAGCAGTTCTTC
.,TRBD2,TRBJ2-1,TRBV28,CASSPSKRLAGISREQFF,TGTGCCAGCAGTCCGAGCAAAAGACTAGCGGGAATCTCGCGGGAGCAGTTCTTC
.,.,TRBJ2-6,TRBV5-1,CASSLDPPGRGTGANVLTF,TGCGCCAGCAGCCTTGATCCCCCCGGCAGGGGAACTGGGGCCAACGTCCTGACTTTC
once,TRBD1,TRBJ1-6,TRBV30,CAWSVRTGFENSPLHF,TGTGCCTGGAGTGTAAGGACAGGGTTCGAAAATTCACCCCTCCACTTT
.,TRBD2,TRBJ2-3,TRBV28,CASSTGTSGVTDTQYF,TGTGCCAGCAGTACCGGGACTAGCGGGGTCACAGATACGCAGTATTTT
.,TRBD2,TRBJ2-5,TRBV5-3,CARSLGLAGGEETQYF,TGTGCCAGAAGCCTGGGACTAGCGGGAGGGGAGGAGACCCAGTACTTC
.,.,TRBJ1-5,TRBV19,CASSIGTAQPQHF,TGTGCCAGTAGTATAGGGACAGCTCAGCCCCAGCATTTT
.,TRBD1,TRBJ1-2,TRBV29-1,CSVATGANYGYTF,TGCAGCGTTGCGACAGGGGCTAACTATGGCTACACCTTC
.,TRBD1,TRBJ1-4,TRBV5-5,CASRSQGSRSEKLFF,TGTGCCAGCAGGTCACAGGGGAGCAGATCTGAAAAACTGTTTTTT
.,.,TRBJ1-4,TRBV10-2,CASSTKMGRGEKLFF,TGCGCCAGCAGTACAAAGATGGGGAGGGGTGAAAAACTGTTTTTT
.,.,TRBJ2-7,TRBV19,CAGYFVGGYEQYF,TGTGCCGGCTATTTTGTGGGAGGCTACGAGCAGTACTTC
.,TRBD1,TRBJ1-2,TRBV18,CASSPQTGGTNYGYTF,TGTGCCAGCTCTCCCCAAACAGGGGGTACTAACTATGGCTACACCTTC
.,TRBD1,TRBJ1-1,TRBV7-9,CASSPRQGRETEAFF,TGTGCCAGCAGCCCCAGACAGGGTAGGGAAACTGAAGCTTTCTTT
few,.,TRBJ2-3,TRBV24-1,CATGREVTDTQYF,TGTGCCACCGGGAGAGAAGTCACAGATACGCAGTATTTT
once,TRBD2,TRBJ2-1,TRBV28,CASSLEGGPLNEQFF,TGTGCCAGCAGTTTAGAGGGAGGGCCTTTGAATGAGCAGTTCTTC
.,.,TRBJ2-5,TRBV7-6,CASSLGGRGETQYF,TGTGCCAGCAGCTTAGGTGGCAGGGGAGAGACCCAGTACTTC
.,.,TRBJ2-7,TRBV7-8,CASSHSSYEQYF,TGTGCCAGCAGCCACAGCTCCTACGAGCAGTACTTC
.,.,TRBJ2-3,TRBV27,CASSATSTGIWDTDTQYF,TGTGCCAGCAGTGCCACTAGTACTGGCATTTGGGACACAGATACGCAGTATTTT
.,TRBD2,TRBJ2-7,TRBV7-6,CASSLGPTSGGYEQYF,TGTGCCAGCAGCTTGGGGCCAACTAGCGGGGGTTACGAGCAGTACTTC
.,.,TRBJ2-7,TRBV12-3/TRBV12-4,CASSTRTLYEQYF,TGTGCCAGCAGTACGAGGACACTCTACGAGCAGTACTTC
.,.,TRBJ1-3,TRBV27,CASSYTRPGTGNTIYF,TGTGCCAGCAGTTATACCCGGCCAGGGACTGGAAACACCATATATTTT
.,.,TRBJ2-1,TRBV19,CASTRTSRVNEQFF,TGTGCCAGTACCCGAACTTCCAGGGTAAATGAGCAGTTCTTC
.,TRBD1,TRBJ1-1,TRBV6-2/TRBV6-3,CASSYGQGALTEAFF,TGTGCCAGCAGTTATGGTCAGGGGGCGCTTACTGAAGCTTTCTTT
.,.,TRBJ2-5,TRBV28,CASSLFSETQYF,TGTGCCAGCAGTTTATTTTCGGAGACCCAGTACTTC
.,TRBD1,TRBJ1-5,TRBV28,CASSFQGASNQPQHF,TGTGCCAGCAGTTTTCAGGGGGCCTCCAATCAGCCCCAGCATTTT
.,.,TRBJ1-4,TRBV18,CASSPSQDSFREKLFF,TGTGCCAGCTCACCAAGCCAGGACTCTTTTCGGGAAAAACTGTTTTTT
.,.,TRBJ2-5,TRBV24-1,CATSDLNSVDQETQYF,TGTGCCACCAGTGATTTGAACAGTGTGGACCAAGAGACCCAGTACTTC
.,.,TRBJ1-2,TRBV19,CASSHREGYGYTF,TGTGCCAGTAGTCACAGGGAGGGGTATGGCTACACCTTC
.,.,TRBJ2-5,TRBV5-4,CASSLGASQETQYF,TGTGCCAGCAGCTTGGGTGCTAGCCAAGAGACCCAGTACTTC
.,.,TRBJ1-2,TRBV6-5,CASRRGDGYTF,TGTGCCAGCCGACGGGGGGATGGCTACACCTTC
.,.,TRBJ2-7,TRBV7-6,CASSLDPGDYEQYF,TGTGCCAGCAGCTTAGACCCGGGGGACTACGAGCAGTACTTC
once,.,TRBJ1-2,TRBV7-3,CASSSGRGYGYTF,TGTGCCAGCAGCTCTGGCAGAGGCTATGGCTACACCTTC
.,TRBD1,TRBJ2-7,TRBV5-8,CASSAPGTGYSYEQYF,TGTGCCAGCAGCGCGCCCGGGACAGGCTATTCCTACGAGCAGTACTTC
.,.,TRBJ1-2,TRBV2,CASSERGGFDNYGYTF,TGTGCCAGCAGTGAGAGGGGAGGGTTTGATAACTATGGCTACACCTTC
.,TRBD2,TRBJ2-3,TRBV24-1,CATSDTSGRGTDTQYF,TGTGCCACCAGTGACACTAGCGGGAGGGGGACAGATACGCAGTATTTT
once,TRBD1,TRBJ1-4,TRBV11-1,CASSRRRTGQGEKLFF,TGTGCCAGCAGCCGCCGCCGGACAGGGCAAGGAGAAAAACTGTTTTTT
.,TRBD1,TRBJ1-2,TRBV11-3,CASSLEVGQGANYGYTF,TGTGCCAGCAGCTTAGAGGTCGGACAGGGGGCTAACTATGGCTACACCTTC
.,.,TRBJ1-1,TRBV6-5,CASSYSGLNTEAFF,TGTGCCAGCAGTTACTCTGGCTTGAACACTGAAGCTTTCTTT
.,.,TRBJ1-1,TRBV5-1,CASSLASRNTEAFF,TGCGCCAGCAGCTTAGCTTCTAGGAACACTGAAGCTTTCTTT
.,.,TRBJ1-1,TRBV7-9,CASSLLRVMNTEAFF,TGTGCCAGCAGCCTCCTGCGGGTTATGAACACTGAAGCTTTCTTT